This TCR beta chain was documented in a study of a mutant IDH1 vaccine in newly diagnosed glioma. Produced via immunoSEQ multiplex PCR; TCRdb's table is partial and in-frame only. The table has 40,000 or so clones, roughly 88% seen once. This clone was recorded once. The target antigen is unknown. Time point defined: week 5, during vaccination. The vaccine gave 300 ug of a 20-mer mutant IDH1 peptide subcutaneously per dose. The astrocytomas were IDH1-mutant, ATRX-negative, and WHO grade 3 or 4. This CDR3 region has 12 residues. CDR1 SGHTA and CDR2 FQGNSA come from the germline V gene. The germline V and J ends were trimmed by 4 bases and 6 bases, with 9 bases remaining between them.

V is TRBV7-2 and J is TRBJ1-2; D call uncertain. The sequence derives from a man aged 40-50 years with glioma. The specimen was PBMCs, collected from a glioma patient whose treatment included an IDH1 peptide vaccine. Here the CDR3 DNA reads TGTGCCAGCAGCTCCTTTGGGGATGGCTACACCTTC. Protein: CASSSFGDGYTF.